A single sample gave rise to the 27 T cell receptor beta chains below, sequenced in a study of shared clonotypes between healthy human individuals (dated by TCRdb to the early 2020s). Library generation was performed with the immunoSEQ multiplex PCR assay. The immuneACCESS repertoire file appears here via TCRdb, limited to in-frame rearrangements. These files lack a portion of the clones; in checked studies, under half of the deficit traces to unresolved V genes, and the cause of the others is not known. The sample profile shows roughly 700,000 clones; 90% of them were found once. The ten largest clones take up approximately 35% of the sample. The material sequenced was memory CD8+ T cells from PBMCs. The cell subset or site label of this sample denotes: CD45RO+ cells pooled with CCR7-negative TemRA cells. The receptors here all came from a man aged 18-30 years in good health. Some clones in this sample may be carry-over from other donors' samples.

The J gene is TRBJ2-3, the V gene TRBV4-2; D unclear. The length of the CDR3 is 17 residues. Trimming cost V 5 bases and J 4 bases, with 22 bases left between them. Germline V gene sequence: CDR1 LGHNA, CDR2 YNFKEQ. The CDR3 loop is CASSKLRLDRHPDTQYF. The CDR3 region has the DNA TGTGCCAGCAGCAAGTTAAGGTTGGACCGTCATCCAGATACGCAGTATTTT.

CDR3 bases: TGTGCCAGCAATTTCCCCTCCCCGGGAGGGCCCCACGAGCAGTACTTC. Its translation is CASNFPSPGGPHEQYF. The genes are TRBV6-6 and TRBJ2-7; 8 bases agree with TRBD2. The germline V gene has CDR1 MNHNY and CDR2 SVGAGI (reference sequence). V was clipped by 7 bases and J by 5 bases; unmatched bases: 16. This CDR3 is 16 amino acids long.

This chain links TRBV27 with TRBJ2-1, with D unresolved. V was cut by 8 bases and J by 7 bases, with 9 bases left in between. The CDR3 sequence is 11 residues long. Germline CDR1 and CDR2: MNHEY and SMNVEV (reference sequence). In DNA, the CDR3 is TGTGCCAGCTCTCAAGGGAATGAGCAGTTCTTC. Translation gives CASSQGNEQFF.

Turning to this clone: The same CDR3 also results from other DNA sequences found in this sample. The chain uses TRBV5-4 and TRBJ2-7; 11 nucleotides agree with TRBD1. Germline V CDR1 and CDR2: SGHNT, YYREEE (reference sequence). The CDR3 is 15 residues long. V trimming: 4 bases; J trimming: 4 bases; junction bases outside the gene matches: 7. CDR3 residues: CASSPGQGASYEQYF. The CDR3 coding sequence is TGTGCCAGCAGCCCCGGACAGGGGGCTTCGTACGAGCAGTACTTC.

The chain uses TRBV19 and TRBJ1-2; D possibly corresponds to TRBD1 (6 bases). This CDR3 comprises 12 residues. Trimming left V 7 bases short and J 8 bases short, with 14 bases between. Germline V gene lookup returns CDR1 LNHDA and CDR2 SQIVND (reference sequence). This CDR3 is CASNKTGSGYTF. The CDR3, as DNA: TGTGCCAGTAACAAAACAGGGTCCGGCTACACCTTC.

The chain uses TRBV4-3 and TRBJ2-7; weak D call: TRBD2 (5 bases). The germline CDR1 and CDR2 sequences are LGHNA and YSLEER. The CDR3 runs 15 residues. Between the trimmed V and J ends, which lost 4 bases and 6 bases, there was a span of 19 bases. CDR3 nucleotide sequence: TGCGCCAGCAGCCCCTATACGTCCCCTGAGGGCGAGCAGTACTTC. Its translation: CASSPYTSPEGEQYF.

The rearrangement links TRBV18 to TRBJ2-2, with 11 bases identical to TRBD1. Germline CDR1 is KGHSH and CDR2 is LQKENI. This CDR3 has 15 residues. The ends lost 4 bases at V and 6 bases at J; junction bases unmatched: 4. The CDR3 sequence is CASSQGQGASGELFF. The CDR3 region has the DNA TGTGCCAGCTCACAAGGACAGGGGGCTTCCGGGGAGCTGTTTTTT.

This clone was counted a single time. V gene TRBV5-1 combines with J gene TRBJ2-7; D is perhaps TRBD1 (6 bases). Trimming left V 4 bases short and J 4 bases short, with 21 bases between. CDR1 and CDR2 from the germline V gene are SGHRS and YFSETQ. This CDR3 has 16 residues. The CDR3 region has the DNA TGCGCCAGCAGCCCGCCCAACCGGGACAACACATACGAGCAGTACTTC. It specifies CASSPPNRDNTYEQYF.

V usage is TRBV6-4 and J usage is TRBJ2-1; TRBD2 agrees at 8 bases. This CDR3 has 16 amino acids. The V segment lost 6 bases and the J segment 4 bases; nucleotides outside the gene matches: 11. The germline CDR1 and CDR2 sequences are MRHNA and SNTAGT. This CDR3 reads CASSLRAGVVYNEQFF. CDR3 bases: TGTGCCAGCAGCCTACGAGCGGGAGTCGTTTACAATGAGCAGTTCTTC.

V usage is TRBV7-9 and J usage is TRBJ2-5, with 8 bases fitting TRBD1. The CDR3 consists of 15 residues. The germline V gene encodes CDR1 SEHNR and CDR2 FQNEAQ (reference sequence). The V segment lost 5 bases and the J segment 1 base; nucleotides outside the gene matches: 6. The CDR3 DNA sequence: TGTGCCAGCAGCCACCGGACAGGGCTCCAAGAGACCCAGTACTTC. Protein product: CASSHRTGLQETQYF.

This clone was seen at least ten times. The chain uses TRBV6-4 and TRBJ2-1, with 13 bases that match TRBD2. The junction had 0 bases not matched to a gene; V was cut back by 4 bases and J by 6 bases. CDR1 is MRHNA, CDR2 SNTAGT, per germline. The CDR3 sequence is 14 residues long. CDR3 sequence (DNA): TGTGCCAGCAGTGGACTAGCGGGAGGCAATGAGCAGTTCTTC. This encodes CASSGLAGGNEQFF.

The CDR3 spells CASSLSLPGLHNEQFF. The CDR3 DNA is TGTGCCAGCAGTTTATCCCTGCCCGGGTTGCACAATGAGCAGTTCTTC. The chain links TRBV27 to TRBJ2-1, with D hard to call. Trimming took 0 bases from V and 5 from J, leaving 14 bases between them. Germline V CDR1 and CDR2: MNHEY, SMNVEV (reference sequence). The CDR3 has 16 amino acids.

The rearrangement uses TRBV6-5 and TRBJ2-5; D is perhaps TRBD2 (6 bases). Per the germline V gene, CDR1 is MNHEY and CDR2 is SVGAGI. The ends were cut back, 3 bases at V and 4 bases at J, with 15 bases in the middle. This CDR3 has 15 amino acids. The CDR3 reads CASSYAQPGGETQYF. As DNA, the CDR3 is TGTGCCAGCAGTTATGCCCAGCCCGGGGGAGAGACCCAGTACTTC.

This clone was counted between two and nine times. The chain employs TRBV5-4 and TRBJ2-2; D is unclear. Trimming removed 4 bases at V and 7 bases at J, with 8 bases between. Germline V gene data show CDR1 as SGHNT and CDR2 as YYREEE (reference sequence). This CDR3 spans 12 amino acids. The DNA of the CDR3 is TGTGCCAGCAGCCCTAGGAACGGGGAGCTGTTTTTT. Protein product: CASSPRNGELFF.

This clone has just one count. The chain links TRBV19 to TRBJ2-1; D remains unclear. Trimming took 3 bases from V and 9 from J, leaving 21 bases between them. Germline V gene sequence: CDR1 LNHDA, CDR2 SQIVND (reference sequence). This CDR3 has 16 residues. The chain's CDR3 is CASSIAPRLPSGEQFF. CDR3 coding DNA: TGTGCCAGTAGTATTGCCCCGAGACTCCCAAGTGGTGAGCAGTTCTTC.

Ten or more counts support this clone. The rearrangement uses TRBV27 and TRBJ2-7; TRBD2 is a possible D gene (6 bases). V dropped 5 bases and J dropped 5 bases, with 31 bases sitting between them. The CDR3 is 19 amino acids. Germline CDR1 MNHEY, CDR2 SMNVEV (reference sequence). For the CDR3, the DNA is TGTGCCAGCAGTCCCCGGAGGGGAGGAGTGGTAGGGCTTTCCCACGAGCAGTACTTC. Its protein product is CASSPRRGGVVGLSHEQYF.

V gene TRBV7-3 combines with J gene TRBJ2-1; possibly TRBD1 or TRBD2 for D (5 bases each). The CDR3 consists of 17 residues. CDR1 and CDR2 (germline): SGHTA, FQGTGA. V was cut by 5 bases and J by 0 bases, with 17 bases left in between. The CDR3 sequence: CASSPSGRASSYNEQFF. CDR3 bases: TGTGCCAGCAGCCCCTCGGGACGGGCGAGCTCCTACAATGAGCAGTTCTTC.

CDR3 region: CSVEGADTEAFF. Here the CDR3 DNA reads TGCAGCGTTGAGGGGGCGGACACTGAAGCTTTCTTT. The chain links TRBV29-1 to TRBJ1-1; D possibly corresponds to TRBD1 (6 bases). V lost 3 bases, J lost 3 bases, and 8 bases lay in between. The CDR3 has 12 residues. Per germline, CDR1 SQVTM and CDR2 ANQGSEA.

Here the CDR3 DNA reads TGTGCCAGCGCGAGTGTCAGCACAGATACGCAGTATTTT. Encoded protein: CASASVSTDTQYF. This chain connects TRBV6-1 to TRBJ2-3, with D unresolved. V lost 8 bases and J 0 bases, leaving 9 bases between the germline ends. This CDR3 has 13 amino acids. Germline-derived CDR1 and CDR2 are MNHNS and SASEGT.

The chain has TRBV30 and TRBJ2-2, with D hard to call. The germline V gene encodes CDR1 GTSNPN and CDR2 SVGIG (reference sequence). This CDR3 contains 13 residues. Trimming removed 3 bases from V and 4 bases from J, with 9 bases in between. CDR3 sequence reads: CAWRTLVTGELFF. The CDR3 DNA reads TGTGCCTGGAGGACCTTAGTCACCGGGGAGCTGTTTTTT.

The J gene is TRBJ2-7, the V gene TRBV28, with unresolved D. The CDR3 totals 15 residues. Deletions cut 6 bases from V and 3 bases from J, with 18 bases between. The germline V gene encodes CDR1 MDHEN and CDR2 SYDVKM. In nucleotides, the CDR3 is TGTGCCAGCAGCCCCTGGGGTGCAGACGGCTACGAGCAGTACTTC. This gives the protein CASSPWGADGYEQYF.

The chain joins TRBV4-1 to TRBJ2-7; 9 bases map to TRBD2. V shed 1 base, J shed 5 bases, and the junction held 6 bases outside the gene matches. The CDR3 spans 15 residues. Germline loops: CDR1 MGHRA, CDR2 YSYEKL. CDR3 coding DNA: TGCGCCAGCAGCCAAGCTTTGCTAGCGGGGCACGAGCAGTACTTC. Protein sequence: CASSQALLAGHEQYF.

The table lists this clone with a count of one. The V call is TRBV28, the J call TRBJ1-5; D remains unclear. CDR3 length: 14 residues. Trimming shortened V by 5 bases and J by 2 bases, and 10 bases separated the two germline ends. CDR1 and CDR2 (germline): MDHEN, SYDVKM. This CDR3 is CASSARLGNQPQHF. The CDR3 DNA reads TGTGCCAGCAGTGCCAGGTTGGGCAATCAGCCCCAGCATTTT.

The chain links TRBV19 to TRBJ1-5, with TRBD1 as a possible D gene (6 bases). Trimming pared 7 bases from V and 1 base from J, leaving 17 bases between. The CDR3 runs to 16 residues. From germline, CDR1 is LNHDA and CDR2 SQIVND (reference sequence). CDR3 in amino acids: CASTPMGGASNQPQHF. The CDR3 nucleotides are TGTGCCAGTACTCCGATGGGGGGGGCAAGCAATCAGCCCCAGCATTTT.

This rearrangement joins TRBV29-1 to TRBJ2-1, with 10 bases that match TRBD2. Germline V lookup: CDR1 SQVTM, CDR2 ANQGSEA. The CDR3 extends over 16 amino acids. J was trimmed by 2 bases and V by 3 bases; bases with no gene match: 7. The chain's CDR3 is CSVEGIAGGAYNEQFF. In DNA, the CDR3 is TGCAGCGTTGAGGGCATAGCGGGAGGCGCCTACAATGAGCAGTTCTTC.

J is TRBJ2-7 and V is TRBV23-1; a weak D match, TRBD2 (6 bases). TRBV23-1 is filed as an ORF, its function uncertain. Trimming left V 11 bases short and J 2 bases short, with 22 bases between. The CDR3 length is 15 residues. CDR3 sequence reads: CAPSRTGGNAYEQYF. The CDR3 DNA sequence: TGCGCCCCCAGTCGGACCGGCGGGAACGCCTACGAGCAGTACTTC.

As DNA, the CDR3 is TGTGCCAGCAGCTCGAAAGCGGGACCCAACTACAATGAGCAGTTCTTC. Its translation is CASSSKAGPNYNEQFF. V gene TRBV11-2 combines with J gene TRBJ2-1, with 7 bases lining up with TRBD2. J gave up 3 bases and V 4 bases, and 9 bases lay outside the gene matches. The length of the CDR3 is 16 residues. The germline V gene encodes CDR1 SGHAT and CDR2 FQNNGV.